Below are 25 T cell receptor beta chains sequenced from a single sample in a study of T cell responses to AZD1222 COVID-19 vaccine. Clones were sequenced by immunoSEQ multiplex PCR, and TCRdb holds only the in-frame ones, with some missing. The profile shows about 120,000 clones, less than 90% of them singletons. The material was peripheral blood, obtained on day 0 of AZD1222 vaccination. These receptor sequences come from an adult in good health.

The J gene is TRBJ2-7, the V gene TRBV6-1, with D hard to call. V was shortened by 5 bases and J by 5 bases, with 10 bases between the two germline ends. CDR3 length equals 12 residues. Per the germline V gene, CDR1 is MNHNS and CDR2 is SASEGT. The CDR3 DNA reads as TGTGCCAGCAGTTATCTGGGGAACGAGCAGTACTTC. Amino acids: CASSYLGNEQYF.

The V and J genes are TRBV28 and TRBJ1-2; tentatively, D is TRBD1 (5 bases). The CDR3 totals 15 residues. CDR1 is MDHEN, CDR2 SYDVKM, per germline. The ends were cut back, 1 base at V and 5 bases at J, with 14 bases in the middle. The CDR3 reads CASSLSLVRGYGYTF. As DNA, the CDR3 is TGTGCCAGCAGTTTATCTTTAGTTAGGGGTTATGGCTACACCTTC.

This clone was observed once. The chain has TRBV6-1 and TRBJ2-7; perhaps D is TRBD1 or TRBD2 (6 bases each). Trimming cost V 0 bases and J 3 bases, with 9 bases left between them. Per germline, CDR1 MNHNS and CDR2 SASEGT. This CDR3 is built from 14 residues. CDR3 in amino acids: CASSEAGGGYEQYF. Written as DNA, the CDR3 is TGTGCCAGCAGTGAAGCAGGGGGAGGCTACGAGCAGTACTTC.

CDR3 bases: TGTGCCAGTAGTATTGGGATAAGCGGCTACACCTTC. It translates to CASSIGISGYTF. The rearrangement uses TRBV19 and TRBJ1-2; D is unclear. The germline V and J ends were trimmed by 3 bases and 8 bases, with 10 bases remaining between them. CDR1 is LNHDA and CDR2 is SQIVND in the germline V gene (reference sequence). There are 12 residues in the CDR3.

The rearrangement uses TRBV12-3 or TRBV12-4 and TRBJ2-1; no clear D. The CDR3 extends over 13 amino acids. The V end lost 8 bases, the J end lost 0 bases, and 8 bases lay between the germline ends. The CDR3 nucleotides read TGTGCCAGCCGGGCGAGCTCCTACAATGAGCAGTTCTTC. Translated: CASRASSYNEQFF.

This clone is a singleton in its sample. In DNA form, the CDR3 reads TGCGCCAGCAGTTCCACCGGGACAGGGGGAAGAAAACTGTTTTTT. It specifies CASSSTGTGGRKLFF. This rearrangement joins TRBV4-3 to TRBJ1-4, with 11 bases aligning to TRBD1. Looked up from germline, CDR1 is LGHNA and CDR2 is YSLEER. V lost 6 bases to trimming and J lost 10 bases; unmatched junction nucleotides: 10. The CDR3 loop spans 15 amino acids.

The chain employs TRBV6-2 or TRBV6-3 and TRBJ1-2, with 7 bases that match TRBD1. The CDR3 is 15 amino acids. The J segment lost 3 bases and the V segment lost 3 bases, leaving 7 bases of the junction unmatched. Germline V gene sequence: CDR1 MNHEY, CDR2 SVGEGT. DNA of the CDR3: TGTGCCAGCAGTTATCTCCAGGGGGGTCACTATGGCTACACCTTC. Translating gives CASSYLQGGHYGYTF.

This clone occurred once. The same CDR3 can be traced to other DNA sequences in this sample. The V and J genes are TRBV5-1 and TRBJ2-3, with 7 bases fitting TRBD2. The CDR3 sequence is 14 residues long. The V gene end was trimmed by 2 bases and the J gene end by 6 bases; junction bases not matched to a gene: 6. Looked up from germline, CDR1 is SGHRS and CDR2 is YFSETQ. In DNA form, the CDR3 reads TGCGCCAGCAGCTTCGGGGGAGGGGCGGATACGCAGTATTTT. This codes for CASSFGGGADTQYF.

The chain is built from TRBV11-3 and TRBJ2-7; TRBD2 matches at 10 bases. This CDR3 contains 15 residues. The germline gives CDR1 SGHNT, CDR2 YENEEA. Losses at the gene ends were 4 bases for V and 0 bases for J; bases not matched to a gene: 3. CDR3 DNA sequence: TGTGCCAGCAGCTCTCGGACTAGCGGCTCCTACGAGCAGTACTTC. It encodes CASSSRTSGSYEQYF.

The chain carries TRBV6-2 or TRBV6-3 and TRBJ1-2; no reliable D call. Germline CDR1 and CDR2: MNHEY and SVGEGT. Trimming shortened V by 6 bases and J by 6 bases, and 35 bases separated the two germline ends. The CDR3 totals 20 residues. For the CDR3, the DNA is TGTGCCAGCAGCAAGGTTGGCCTTTATGGTGTGGAGGAGCTGGCTAATGGCTACACCTTC. The encoded protein is CASSKVGLYGVEELANGYTF.

The chain recombines TRBV7-9 with TRBJ2-3, with D unclear. The CDR3 has 13 amino acids. V was clipped by 2 bases and J by 4 bases, with 7 bases between them. In germline, CDR1 is SEHNR, CDR2 FQNEAQ (reference sequence). The CDR3 spells CASSLLMADTQYF. Written as DNA, the CDR3 is TGTGCCAGCAGCTTATTAATGGCAGATACGCAGTATTTT.

The chain joins TRBV7-9 to TRBJ2-3, with 8 bases lining up with TRBD1. Germline V gene sequence: CDR1 SEHNR, CDR2 FQNEAQ (reference sequence). Losses at the gene ends were 5 bases for V and 4 bases for J; bases not matched to a gene: 14. This CDR3 has 17 residues. CDR3 region: CASSPPPARGQSDTQYF. In DNA form, the CDR3 reads TGTGCCAGCAGCCCCCCCCCGGCCAGGGGGCAGTCAGATACGCAGTATTTT.

The chain couples TRBV2 to TRBJ1-1, with D unclear. The CDR3 runs to 14 residues. Germline loops: CDR1 SNHLY, CDR2 FYNNEI. Trimming removed 4 bases at V and 1 base at J, with 10 bases between. CDR3 in amino acids: CASSGVYRNTEAFF. As DNA, the CDR3 is TGTGCCAGCAGTGGGGTATATAGGAACACTGAAGCTTTCTTT.

The rearrangement links TRBV4-2 to TRBJ1-2; D is unclear. V dropped 1 base and J dropped 6 bases, with 12 bases sitting between them. Germline loops: CDR1 LGHNA, CDR2 YNFKEQ. CDR3 size: 14 residues. The DNA of the CDR3 is TGTGCCAGCAGCCAAGGTAAATGGACGGATGGCTACACCTTC. Its protein product is CASSQGKWTDGYTF.

The chain uses TRBV4-1 and TRBJ1-3; TRBD1 might be the D (5 bases). The length of the CDR3 is 16 residues. The V gene's germline CDR1 is MGHRA and CDR2 YSYEKL. The V end was cut by 1 base, the J end by 5 bases, with 15 bases between. CDR3 residues: CASSQALGAGRNTIYF. The CDR3 DNA sequence: TGCGCCAGCAGCCAAGCTCTCGGGGCAGGAAGAAACACCATATATTTT.

This chain connects TRBV19 to TRBJ2-1, with 8 bases that match TRBD2. Germline values: CDR1 LNHDA, CDR2 SQIVND (reference sequence). V gave up 2 bases and J gave up 4 bases; unmatched junction bases: 1. The CDR3 runs 14 residues. The DNA of the CDR3 is TGTGCCAGTAGTATACGGGGGGGATACAATGAGCAGTTCTTC. It encodes CASSIRGGYNEQFF.

The genes are TRBV10-3 and TRBJ1-4; possibly TRBD1 for D (6 bases). The CDR3 has 13 amino acids. CDR1 and CDR2 (germline): ENHRY, SYGVKD. The germline V and J ends were trimmed by 11 bases and 3 bases, with 13 bases remaining between them. The CDR3 reads CASRGTSNEKLFF. CDR3 nucleotide sequence: TGTGCCTCCAGGGGCACTTCTAATGAAAAACTGTTTTTT.

This clone has a count of ten or more. The V call is TRBV15, the J call TRBJ2-6; D gene uncertain. The germline V gene encodes CDR1 LNHNV and CDR2 YYDKDF (reference sequence). The CDR3 extends over 16 amino acids. Trimming shortened V by 1 base and J by 1 base, and 8 bases separated the two germline ends. The CDR3 DNA reads TGTGCCACCAGCAGAGTTAGAGATTCTGGGGCCAACGTCCTGACTTTC. It codes for CATSRVRDSGANVLTF.

J is TRBJ2-7 and V is TRBV19; possible D gene TRBD1, 5 bases. The CDR3 has 14 amino acids. Germline assignment: CDR1 LNHDA and CDR2 SQIVND (reference sequence). Trimming left V 6 bases short and J 5 bases short, with 17 bases between. The CDR3 DNA reads as TGTGCCAGTAGCAGGGTTGCCAGTTTGAACGAGCAGTACTTC. It yields the protein CASSRVASLNEQYF.

This sequence joins TRBV7-2 and TRBJ2-5, with 11 positions matching TRBD2. The CDR3 is 15 amino acids. Germline V CDR1 and CDR2: SGHTA, FQGNSA. Unmatched junction bases numbered 8, after V lost 4 bases and J lost 7 bases. In DNA, the CDR3 is TGTGCCAGCAGCTCGGGACTAGCGGTCACTGGGACCCAGTACTTC. This gives the protein CASSSGLAVTGTQYF.

This clone was detected only a few times. This chain joins TRBV2 and TRBJ2-7, with D possibly matching TRBD1 (5 bases). The CDR3 covers 11 residues. Trimming pared 6 bases from V and 6 bases from J, leaving 9 bases between. Germline V gene sequence: CDR1 SNHLY, CDR2 FYNNEI. The CDR3 sequence is CASRLQGEQYF. As DNA, the CDR3 is TGTGCCAGCAGGCTTCAGGGCGAGCAGTACTTC.

V and J are TRBV4-1 and TRBJ1-5; the D gene is possibly TRBD1 (5 bases). Germline CDR1 is MGHRA and CDR2 is YSYEKL. The CDR3 sequence is 18 residues long. The V and J ends lost 0 bases and 0 bases respectively, with 15 bases between them. CDR3 in amino acids: CASSQDSVTGVSNQPQHF. The CDR3 DNA follows: TGCGCCAGCAGCCAAGATTCTGTTACAGGAGTTAGCAATCAGCCCCAGCATTTT.

V is TRBV28 and J is TRBJ2-7; TRBD2 matches 7 bases. Looked up from germline, CDR1 is MDHEN and CDR2 is SYDVKM. V lost 7 bases to trimming and J lost 5 bases; unmatched junction nucleotides: 5. The CDR3 sequence is 12 residues long. The CDR3 is CASNREVHEQYF. CDR3 nucleotides: TGTGCCAGCAACCGGGAGGTGCACGAGCAGTACTTC.

This sequence joins TRBV7-3 and TRBJ1-4; D unclear. Germline values: CDR1 SGHTA, CDR2 FQGTGA. Trimming shortened V by 1 base and J by 0 bases, and 6 bases separated the two germline ends. This CDR3 has 15 residues. CDR3 nucleotide sequence: TGTGCCAGCAGCTTAATGAGAGCAACTAATGAAAAACTGTTTTTT. This translates into CASSLMRATNEKLFF.

The gene calls are TRBV6-1 and TRBJ1-3, with D possibly matching TRBD1 (5 bases). The V end lost 0 bases, the J end lost 5 bases, and 11 bases lay between the germline ends. CDR1 MNHNS and CDR2 SASEGT come from the germline V gene. The CDR3 covers 15 residues. The DNA for the CDR3 is TGTGCCAGCAGTGAAGCGCGGGGGTCGAGAAACACCATATATTTT. Amino acid sequence: CASSEARGSRNTIYF.